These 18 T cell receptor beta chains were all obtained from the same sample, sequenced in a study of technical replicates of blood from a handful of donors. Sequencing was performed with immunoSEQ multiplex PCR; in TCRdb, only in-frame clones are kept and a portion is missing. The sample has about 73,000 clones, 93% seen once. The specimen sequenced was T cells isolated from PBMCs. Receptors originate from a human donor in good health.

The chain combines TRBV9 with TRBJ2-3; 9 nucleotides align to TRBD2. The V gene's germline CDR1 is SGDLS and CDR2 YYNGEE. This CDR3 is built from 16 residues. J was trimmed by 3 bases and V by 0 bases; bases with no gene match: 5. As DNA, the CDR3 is TGTGCCAGCAGCGTAGGTGGCGGGGGGGGTACAGATACGCAGTATTTT. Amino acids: CASSVGGGGGTDTQYF.

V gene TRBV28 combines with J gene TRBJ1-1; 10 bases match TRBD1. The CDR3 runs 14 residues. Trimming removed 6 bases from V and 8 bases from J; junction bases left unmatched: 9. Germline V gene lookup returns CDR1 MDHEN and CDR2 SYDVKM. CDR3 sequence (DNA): TGTGCCAGCAGGATCTCCGGGACAGGGGAAGAAGCTTTCTTT. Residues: CASRISGTGEEAFF.

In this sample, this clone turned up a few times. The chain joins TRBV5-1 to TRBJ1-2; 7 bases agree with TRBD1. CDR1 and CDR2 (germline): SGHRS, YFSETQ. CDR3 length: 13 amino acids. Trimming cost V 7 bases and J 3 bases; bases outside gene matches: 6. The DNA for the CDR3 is TGCGCCAGCTCTTCACAGGGGCACTATGGCTACACCTTC. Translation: CASSSQGHYGYTF.

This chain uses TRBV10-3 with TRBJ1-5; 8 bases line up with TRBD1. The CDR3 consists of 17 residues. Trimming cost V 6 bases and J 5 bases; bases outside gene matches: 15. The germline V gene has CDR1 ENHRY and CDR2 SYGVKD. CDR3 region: CAISTVAGGAVYQPQHF. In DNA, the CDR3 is TGTGCCATCAGCACCGTGGCAGGGGGCGCGGTATATCAGCCCCAGCATTTT.

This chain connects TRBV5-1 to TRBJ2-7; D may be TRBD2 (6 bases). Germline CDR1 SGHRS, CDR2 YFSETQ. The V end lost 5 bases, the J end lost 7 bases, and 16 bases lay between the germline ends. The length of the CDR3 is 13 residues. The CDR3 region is CASSSGRIEEQYF. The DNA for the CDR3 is TGCGCCAGCAGTAGCGGAAGGATCGAGGAGCAGTACTTC.

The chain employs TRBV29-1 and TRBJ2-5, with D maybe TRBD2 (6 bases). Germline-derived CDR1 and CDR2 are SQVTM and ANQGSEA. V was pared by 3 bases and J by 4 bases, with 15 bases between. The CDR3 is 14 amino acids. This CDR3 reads CSVEKLAGRETQYF. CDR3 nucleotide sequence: TGCAGCGTTGAGAAACTAGCAGGACGAGAGACCCAGTACTTC.

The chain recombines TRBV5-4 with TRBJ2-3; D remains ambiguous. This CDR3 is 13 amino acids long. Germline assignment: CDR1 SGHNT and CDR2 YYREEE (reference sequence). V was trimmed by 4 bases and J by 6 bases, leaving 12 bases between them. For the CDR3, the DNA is TGTGCCAGCAGCCCCTCTAATGCGGATACGCAGTATTTT. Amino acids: CASSPSNADTQYF.

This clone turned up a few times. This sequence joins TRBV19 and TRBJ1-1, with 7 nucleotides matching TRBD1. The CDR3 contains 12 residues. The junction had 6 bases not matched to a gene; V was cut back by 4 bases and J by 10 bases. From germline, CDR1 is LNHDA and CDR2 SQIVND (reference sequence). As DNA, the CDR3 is TGTGCCAGTAGTAACCAGGGGGGAACAGCTTTCTTT. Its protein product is CASSNQGGTAFF.

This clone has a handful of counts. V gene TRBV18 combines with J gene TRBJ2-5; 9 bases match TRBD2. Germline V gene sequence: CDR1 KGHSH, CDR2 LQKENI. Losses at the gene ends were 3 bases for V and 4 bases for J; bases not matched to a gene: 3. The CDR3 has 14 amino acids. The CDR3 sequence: CASSPTSGLETQYF. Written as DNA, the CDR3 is TGTGCCAGCTCACCCACTAGCGGGTTAGAGACCCAGTACTTC.

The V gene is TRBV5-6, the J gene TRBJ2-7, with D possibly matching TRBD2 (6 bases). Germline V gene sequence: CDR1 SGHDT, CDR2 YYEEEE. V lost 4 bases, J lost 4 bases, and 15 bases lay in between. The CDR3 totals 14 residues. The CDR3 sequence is CASSDRDSHYEQYF. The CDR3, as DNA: TGTGCCAGCAGCGACCGGGACTCCCATTACGAGCAGTACTTC.

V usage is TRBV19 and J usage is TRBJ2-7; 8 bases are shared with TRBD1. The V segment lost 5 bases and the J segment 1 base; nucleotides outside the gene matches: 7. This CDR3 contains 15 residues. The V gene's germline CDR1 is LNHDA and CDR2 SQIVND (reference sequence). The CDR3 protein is CASSAQGAKSYEQYF. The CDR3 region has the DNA TGTGCCAGTAGTGCCCAGGGGGCCAAATCCTACGAGCAGTACTTC.

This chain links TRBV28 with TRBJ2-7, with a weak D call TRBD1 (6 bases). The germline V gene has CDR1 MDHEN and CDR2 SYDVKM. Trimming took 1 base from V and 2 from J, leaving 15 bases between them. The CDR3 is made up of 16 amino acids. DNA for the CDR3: TGTGCCAGCAGTTTATCTGCGACAGGCCGAACCTACGAGCAGTACTTC. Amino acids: CASSLSATGRTYEQYF.

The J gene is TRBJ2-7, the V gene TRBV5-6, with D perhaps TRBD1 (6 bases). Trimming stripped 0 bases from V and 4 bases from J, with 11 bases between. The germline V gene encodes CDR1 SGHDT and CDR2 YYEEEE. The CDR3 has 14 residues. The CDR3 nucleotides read TGTGCCAGCAGCTTGGGAGGGGGATTTTACGAGCAGTACTTC. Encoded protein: CASSLGGGFYEQYF.

DNA of the CDR3: TGTGCCAGCAGCACCGGGACAGGGTGGGATGGCTACACCTTC. It yields the protein CASSTGTGWDGYTF. The rearrangement links TRBV5-6 to TRBJ1-2; TRBD1 matches at 9 bases. V lost 4 bases and J lost 6; bases outside the gene matches: 7. Looked up from germline, CDR1 is SGHDT and CDR2 is YYEEEE. CDR3 length equals 14 residues.

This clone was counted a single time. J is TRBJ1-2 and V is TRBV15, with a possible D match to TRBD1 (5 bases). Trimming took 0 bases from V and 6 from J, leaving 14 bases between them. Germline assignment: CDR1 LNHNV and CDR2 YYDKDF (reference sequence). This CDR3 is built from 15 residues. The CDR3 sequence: CATSRDRVPGNGYTF. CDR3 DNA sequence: TGTGCCACCAGCAGAGATCGGGTGCCAGGGAATGGCTACACCTTC.

The CDR3, as DNA: TGTGCCTGGACGGCGGGATGGGGGAACACTGAAGCTTTCTTT. Amino acids: CAWTAGWGNTEAFF. V gene TRBV30 combines with J gene TRBJ1-1; D call uncertain. The germline V gene has CDR1 GTSNPN and CDR2 SVGIG (reference sequence). This CDR3 region has 14 residues. Trimming took 4 bases from V and 1 from J, leaving 13 bases between them.

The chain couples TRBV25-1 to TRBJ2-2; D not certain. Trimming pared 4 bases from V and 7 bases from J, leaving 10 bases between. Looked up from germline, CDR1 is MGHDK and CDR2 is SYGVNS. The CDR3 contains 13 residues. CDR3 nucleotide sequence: TGTGCCAGCAGTGGAGTTGCCCACGGGGAGCTGTTTTTT. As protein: CASSGVAHGELFF.

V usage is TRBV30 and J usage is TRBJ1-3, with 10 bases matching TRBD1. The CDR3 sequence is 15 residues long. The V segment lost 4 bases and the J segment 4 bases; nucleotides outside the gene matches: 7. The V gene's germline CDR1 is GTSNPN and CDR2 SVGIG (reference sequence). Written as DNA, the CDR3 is TGTGCCTGGACCCGACAGGGGGCGAAAGGAAACACCATATATTTT. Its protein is CAWTRQGAKGNTIYF.